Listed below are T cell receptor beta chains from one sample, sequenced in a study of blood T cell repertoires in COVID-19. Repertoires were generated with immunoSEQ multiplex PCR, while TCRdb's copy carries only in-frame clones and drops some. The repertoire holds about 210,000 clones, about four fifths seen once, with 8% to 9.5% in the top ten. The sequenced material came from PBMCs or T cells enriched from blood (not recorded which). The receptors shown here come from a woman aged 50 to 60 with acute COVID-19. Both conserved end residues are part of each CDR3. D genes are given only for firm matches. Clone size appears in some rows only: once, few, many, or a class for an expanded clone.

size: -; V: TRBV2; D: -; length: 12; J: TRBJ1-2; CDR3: CASSERSGGYTF; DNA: TGTGCCAGCAGTGAACGGAGTGGCGGCTACACCTTC
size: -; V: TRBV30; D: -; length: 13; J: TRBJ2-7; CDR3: CAWSKQAIYEQYF; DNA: TGTGCCTGGAGTAAACAGGCGATCTACGAGCAGTACTTC
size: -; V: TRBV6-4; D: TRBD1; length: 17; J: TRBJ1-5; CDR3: CASTYGGQGRWHQPQHF; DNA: TGTGCCAGCACCTACGGGGGACAGGGTCGATGGCATCAGCCCCAGCATTTT
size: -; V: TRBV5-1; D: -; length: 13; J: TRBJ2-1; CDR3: CASSLGSYNEQFF; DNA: TGCGCCAGCAGCTTGGGCAGCTACAATGAGCAGTTCTTC
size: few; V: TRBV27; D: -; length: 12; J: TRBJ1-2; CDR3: CASSFSGYGYTF; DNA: TGTGCCAGCAGTTTTTCCGGCTATGGCTACACCTTC
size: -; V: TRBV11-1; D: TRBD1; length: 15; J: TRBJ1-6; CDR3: CASSPTDRAISPLHF; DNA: TGTGCCAGCAGCCCGACGGACAGGGCGATTTCGCCCCTCCACTTT
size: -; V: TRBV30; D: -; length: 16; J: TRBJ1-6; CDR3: CAWRIDMSSYNSPLHF; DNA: TGTGCCTGGCGAATTGACATGAGCTCCTATAATTCACCCCTCCACTTT
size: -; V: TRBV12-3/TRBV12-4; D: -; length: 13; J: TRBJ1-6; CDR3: CASSRTDNSPLHF; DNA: TGTGCCAGCAGCCGGACAGATAATTCACCCCTCCACTTT
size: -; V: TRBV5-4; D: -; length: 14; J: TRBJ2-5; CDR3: CASSESGTSGTQYF; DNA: TGTGCCAGCAGCGAGAGCGGGACATCGGGGACCCAGTACTTC
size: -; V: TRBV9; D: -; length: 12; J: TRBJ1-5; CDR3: CASSVEGGPQHF; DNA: TGTGCCAGCAGCGTAGAAGGGGGGCCCCAGCATTTT
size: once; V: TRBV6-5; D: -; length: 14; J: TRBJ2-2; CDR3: CASSLTARGGELFF; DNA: TGTGCCAGCAGTTTGACAGCGCGCGGCGGGGAGCTGTTTTTT
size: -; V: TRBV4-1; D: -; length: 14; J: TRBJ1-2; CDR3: CASSQGASRYGYTF; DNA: TGCGCCAGCAGCCAAGGGGCCAGCCGCTATGGCTACACCTTC
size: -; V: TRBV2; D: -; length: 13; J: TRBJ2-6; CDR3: CASSEGGANVLTF; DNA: TGTGCCAGCAGTGAGGGCGGGGCCAACGTCCTGACTTTC
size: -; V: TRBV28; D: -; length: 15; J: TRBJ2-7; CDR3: CASSLVRGATYEQYF; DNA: TGTGCCAGCAGTTTAGTCAGGGGAGCAACCTACGAGCAGTACTTC
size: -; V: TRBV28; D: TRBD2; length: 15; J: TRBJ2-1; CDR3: CASSFRTSGINEQFF; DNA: TGTGCCAGCAGTTTCCGGACTAGCGGGATTAATGAGCAGTTCTTC
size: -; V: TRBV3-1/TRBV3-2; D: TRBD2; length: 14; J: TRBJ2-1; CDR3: CASSQIAGGGEQFF; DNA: TGTGCCAGCAGCCAAATAGCGGGAGGAGGTGAGCAGTTCTTC
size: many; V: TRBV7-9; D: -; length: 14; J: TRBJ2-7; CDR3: CASSLAVASYEQYF; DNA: TGTGCCAGCAGCTTAGCTGTCGCTAGCTACGAGCAGTACTTC
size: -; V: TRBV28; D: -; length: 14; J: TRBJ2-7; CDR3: CASRPTASRYEQYF; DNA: TGTGCCAGCAGGCCGACAGCTTCTCGCTACGAGCAGTACTTC
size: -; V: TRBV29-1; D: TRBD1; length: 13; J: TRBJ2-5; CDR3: CSVKQGAVETQYF; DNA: TGCAGCGTCAAACAGGGGGCGGTGGAGACCCAGTACTTC
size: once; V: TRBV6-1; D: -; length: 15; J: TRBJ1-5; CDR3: CASSDRGVGNQPQHF; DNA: TGTGCCAGCAGTGATCGCGGGGTAGGCAATCAGCCCCAGCATTTT
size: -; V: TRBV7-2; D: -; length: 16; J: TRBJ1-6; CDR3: CASSLGPSLRNSPLHF; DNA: TGTGCCAGCAGCTTAGGTCCAAGCTTACGGAATTCACCCCTCCACTTT
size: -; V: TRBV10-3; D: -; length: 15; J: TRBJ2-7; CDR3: CAISEAGARGLEQYF; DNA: TGTGCCATCAGTGAGGCGGGGGCCAGGGGGCTTGAGCAGTACTTC
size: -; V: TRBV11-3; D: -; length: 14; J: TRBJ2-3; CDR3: CASSPRTSTDTQYF; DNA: TGTGCCAGCAGCCCCCGGACTAGCACAGATACGCAGTATTTT
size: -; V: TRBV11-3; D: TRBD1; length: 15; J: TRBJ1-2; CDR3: CASSLGLQGAVGYTF; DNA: TGTGCCAGCAGCTTAGGTCTACAGGGGGCTGTTGGCTACACCTTC
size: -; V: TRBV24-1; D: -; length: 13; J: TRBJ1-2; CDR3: CATSDQGYYGYTF; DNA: TGTGCCACCAGTGACCAGGGTTACTATGGCTACACCTTC
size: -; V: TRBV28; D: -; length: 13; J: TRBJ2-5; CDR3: CATKDYTQETQYF; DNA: TGTGCCACCAAGGACTACACACAAGAGACCCAGTACTTC
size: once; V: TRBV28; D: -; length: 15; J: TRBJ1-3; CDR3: CASSRGGGAGNTIYF; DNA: TGTGCCAGCAGTAGGGGTGGCGGCGCTGGAAACACCATATATTTT
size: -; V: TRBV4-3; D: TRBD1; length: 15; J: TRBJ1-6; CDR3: CASSQDGTGQMPLHF; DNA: TGCGCCAGCAGCCAAGATGGGACAGGGCAGATGCCCCTCCACTTT
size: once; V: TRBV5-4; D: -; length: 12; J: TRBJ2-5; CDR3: CASSLNRETQYF; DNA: TGTGCCAGCAGCTTGAATCGAGAGACCCAGTACTTC
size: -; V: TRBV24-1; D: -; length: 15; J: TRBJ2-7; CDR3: CATSDGAGLSDEQYF; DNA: TGTGCCACCAGTGATGGAGCTGGGTTGTCAGACGAGCAGTACTTC
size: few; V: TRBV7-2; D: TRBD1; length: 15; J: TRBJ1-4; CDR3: CASSLGRTGTEKLFF; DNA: TGTGCCAGCAGCTTAGGACGGACAGGGACTGAAAAACTGTTTTTT
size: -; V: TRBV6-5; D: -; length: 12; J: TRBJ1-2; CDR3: CATPGDYYGYTF; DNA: TGTGCCACCCCGGGGGACTACTATGGCTACACCTTC
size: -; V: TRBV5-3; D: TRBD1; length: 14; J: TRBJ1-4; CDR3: CARSFSGGDEKLFF; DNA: TGTGCCAGAAGCTTTTCAGGGGGTGATGAAAAACTGTTTTTT
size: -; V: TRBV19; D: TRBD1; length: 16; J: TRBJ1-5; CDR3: CASSGRGVASNQPQHF; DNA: TGTGCCAGTAGTGGCAGGGGGGTGGCAAGCAATCAGCCCCAGCATTTT
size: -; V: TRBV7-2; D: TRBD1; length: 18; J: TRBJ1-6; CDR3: CASSLVGTGGTGSSPLHF; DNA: TGTGCCAGCAGCTTAGTAGGGACAGGGGGCACAGGGAGTTCACCCCTCCACTTT
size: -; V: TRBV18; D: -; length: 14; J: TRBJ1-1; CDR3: CASSPEAGLTEAFF; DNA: TGTGCCAGCTCACCAGAAGCAGGGCTCACTGAAGCTTTCTTT
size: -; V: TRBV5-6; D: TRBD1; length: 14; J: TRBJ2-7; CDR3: CASSWQGAPYEQYF; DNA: TGTGCCAGCAGCTGGCAGGGGGCGCCCTACGAGCAGTACTTC
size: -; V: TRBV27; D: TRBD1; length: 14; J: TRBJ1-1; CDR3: CASSSRTGKTEAFF; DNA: TGTGCCAGCAGTTCACGGACAGGGAAGACTGAAGCTTTCTTT
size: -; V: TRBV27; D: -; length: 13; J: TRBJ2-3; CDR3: CASSFQNTDTQYF; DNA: TGTGCCAGCAGTTTCCAGAACACAGATACGCAGTATTTT
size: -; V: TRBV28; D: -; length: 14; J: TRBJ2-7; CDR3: CASSSLRSLSEQYF; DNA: TGTGCCAGCAGCTCGCTACGGTCTCTCTCCGAGCAGTACTTC